A selection of T cell receptor beta chains follows, all from one sample in a study of control samples from healthy donors and cancer patients. Data came from immunoSEQ multiplex PCR; TCRdb stores just in-frame clones and leaves some out. This sample has approximately 100,000 clones; almost 90% occur once, and the top ten carry 14%. Sequences were obtained from blood. These TCRs come from a young man in good health. Both conserved end residues are part of each CDR3. Fields, in order: D gene, clone size, V gene, J gene, CDR3 protein, CDR3 DNA. D genes are given only for firm matches. Clone size, where shown, is once, few, many, or a class for clones that have expanded.

>.|.|TRBV5-1|TRBJ1-4
CASSLRRRGPDNEKLFF
TGCGCCAGCAGCTTAAGACGTCGGGGGCCCGATAATGAAAAACTGTTTTTT
>.|.|TRBV20-1|TRBJ1-2
CSASRQGGNYGYTF
TGCAGTGCTAGTCGGCAGGGTGGTAACTATGGCTACACCTTC
>TRBD2|.|TRBV7-3|TRBJ2-5
CASSLLAGGFQETQYF
TGTGCCAGCAGCTTACTAGCGGGAGGTTTCCAAGAGACCCAGTACTTC
>TRBD2|.|TRBV27|TRBJ2-2
CASRPTSGSYTGELFF
TGTGCCAGCAGACCGACTAGCGGGAGTTATACCGGGGAGCTGTTTTTT
>.|once|TRBV19|TRBJ1-6
CASSIGAGLNSPLHF
TGTGCCAGTAGTATAGGGGCCGGTTTAAATTCACCCCTCCACTTT
>TRBD1|.|TRBV7-2|TRBJ2-7
CASSFAGTGNSYEQYF
TGTGCCAGCAGCTTCGCCGGGACAGGGAACTCCTACGAGCAGTACTTC
>.|.|TRBV19|TRBJ2-1
CASSMGGYPTYNEQFF
TGTGCCAGTAGTATGGGGGGCTATCCCACCTACAATGAGCAGTTCTTC
>.|.|TRBV6-2/TRBV6-3|TRBJ1-2
CASSYLMRYTF
TGTGCCAGCAGTTACCTAATGCGCTACACCTTT
>.|.|TRBV12-3/TRBV12-4|TRBJ2-3
CASSQTGDTQYF
TGTGCCAGCAGTCAAACAGGGGATACGCAGTATTTT
>.|.|TRBV18|TRBJ2-1
CASSPQDQGEQFF
TGTGCCAGCTCACCACAGGACCAGGGGGAGCAGTTCTTC
>TRBD2|.|TRBV27|TRBJ2-7
CASSLTAGVGYEQYF
TGTGCCAGCAGTTTAACAGCGGGAGTGGGCTACGAGCAGTACTTC
>.|.|TRBV4-1|TRBJ2-3
CASRRLETDTQYF
TGCGCCAGCAGGAGGCTAGAGACAGATACGCAGTATTTT
>.|.|TRBV4-1|TRBJ2-1
CASSRWEPNEQFF
TGCGCCAGCAGCCGGTGGGAGCCGAATGAGCAGTTCTTC
>TRBD1|.|TRBV12-3/TRBV12-4|TRBJ1-1
CASSRDRRPEAFF
TGTGCCAGCAGCCGGGACAGGAGACCTGAAGCTTTCTTT
>.|.|TRBV30|TRBJ1-6
CAWSFPGVNSPLHF
TGTGCCTGGAGTTTTCCAGGGGTTAATTCACCCCTCCACTTT
>.|.|TRBV4-2|TRBJ2-7
CASSQAPAGNSYEQYF
TGTGCCAGCAGCCAAGCTCCCGCGGGCAACTCCTACGAGCAGTACTTC
>.|.|TRBV10-3|TRBJ2-3
CAISEGYTQYF
TGTGCCATCAGTGAGGGGTATACGCAGTATTTT
>.|.|TRBV5-1|TRBJ2-1
CASSFSPGGKGNEQFF
TGCGCCAGCAGCTTCTCTCCCGGGGGCAAGGGCAATGAGCAGTTCTTC
>.|.|TRBV24-1|TRBJ2-1
CATSGGEKSRVNEQFF
TGTGCCACCAGTGGCGGAGAGAAGTCGAGGGTCAATGAGCAGTTCTTC
>TRBD2|few|TRBV7-3|TRBJ2-1
CASSFGGRAYNEQFF
TGTGCCAGCAGCTTTGGCGGGAGGGCCTACAATGAGCAGTTCTTC
>.|.|TRBV7-9|TRBJ1-1
CASSNTTGSGTEAFF
TGTGCCAGCAGCAACACTACAGGGTCAGGGACTGAAGCTTTCTTT
>.|few|TRBV10-1|TRBJ1-1
CASSESRGHLRTEAFF
TGCGCCAGCAGTGAGTCGAGAGGGCACCTAAGGACTGAAGCTTTCTTT